Listed below are T cell receptor beta chains from one sample, sequenced in a study of T cell responses to AZD1222 COVID-19 vaccine. Assay used: immunoSEQ multiplex PCR; TCRdb lists only in-frame clones, some missing. The repertoire holds more than 85,000 clones, with approximately 91% as singletons. This specimen consisted of peripheral blood, obtained on day 0 of AZD1222 vaccination. These receptor sequences come from an adult in good health. Both conserved end residues are part of each CDR3. A D gene is named only where the DNA matches it firmly. The size entry is marked missing in some rows and otherwise reads once, few, many or a size class.

V	D	size	J	DNA	CDR3
TRBV27	TRBD1	-	TRBJ1-4	TGTGCCAGCAGTTCGACAGGGGGATATGAAAAACTGTTTTTT	CASSSTGGYEKLFF
TRBV19	TRBD1	-	TRBJ2-7	TGTGCCAGTAGTATGCGACAGGGCGAGCAGTACTTC	CASSMRQGEQYF
TRBV28	TRBD1	few	TRBJ2-1	TGTGCCAGCAGTTATTGGACAGGGGGATCGAATGAGCAGTTCTTC	CASSYWTGGSNEQFF
TRBV9	-	-	TRBJ2-3	TGTGCCAGCAGCCCCGGGACCTCAGATACGCAGTATTTT	CASSPGTSDTQYF
TRBV4-3	-	-	TRBJ1-1	TGCGCCAGCAGCCAAGAGGCAGGGCCGAGGCCTGAAGCTTTCTTT	CASSQEAGPRPEAFF
TRBV7-9	-	few	TRBJ1-3	TGTGCCAGCAGCCCCCGGGGAGGGTCCAACTCTGGAAACACCATATATTTT	CASSPRGGSNSGNTIYF
TRBV4-3	-	-	TRBJ1-1	TGCGCCAGCAGCCAAAGCCAGGGAGACACTGAAGCTTTCTTT	CASSQSQGDTEAFF
TRBV7-8	-	few	TRBJ1-5	TGTGCCAGCAGCTCCTACAGGCAGCCCCAGCATTTT	CASSSYRQPQHF
TRBV24-1	TRBD2	once	TRBJ2-5	TGTGCCACCGCGGGGGGGGGCGCCGGCTCAGAGACCCAGTACTTC	CATAGGGAGSETQYF
TRBV12-5	-	-	TRBJ1-1	TGTGCTAGTGTCTTACCGGGGGTCCACACTGAAGCTTTCTTT	CASVLPGVHTEAFF
TRBV30	-	-	TRBJ1-1	TGTGCCTGCCCTGGGGTTACGGGCACTGAAGCTTTCTTT	CACPGVTGTEAFF
TRBV6-4	-	-	TRBJ1-1	TGTGCCAGCAGGACCGAAGGGGGCACTGAAGCTTTCTTT	CASRTEGGTEAFF
TRBV2	-	-	TRBJ1-2	TGTGCCAGCAGCCAAGCCGAGGGAGGCGGCTACACCTTC	CASSQAEGGGYTF
TRBV5-1	-	-	TRBJ1-4	TGCGCCAGCAGCTTGGATGGCAGTAATAATGAAAAACTGTTTTTT	CASSLDGSNNEKLFF
TRBV7-2	-	-	TRBJ1-1	TGTGCCAGCAGCCCACACATGAACACTGAAGCTTTCTTT	CASSPHMNTEAFF
TRBV6-5	-	-	TRBJ2-1	TGTGCCAGCATCGGCTCCAGGGGGGGGAATGAGCAGTTCTTC	CASIGSRGGNEQFF
TRBV7-8	-	-	TRBJ1-1	TGTGCCAGCAGCTTAGCAGTAAGGATGAACACTGAAGCTTTCTTT	CASSLAVRMNTEAFF
TRBV7-3	-	-	TRBJ2-7	TGTGCCAGCAGCCTTGCGACCCTAGCGCGTGGAGAGCAGTACTTC	CASSLATLARGEQYF
TRBV4-3	-	-	TRBJ2-7	TGCGCCAGCAGCCAAGGCATTGACTACGAGCAGTACTTC	CASSQGIDYEQYF
TRBV5-8	-	-	TRBJ1-1	TGTGCCAGCAGCGAAGATTTGAACACTGAAGCTTTCTTT	CASSEDLNTEAFF
TRBV5-1	TRBD1	once	TRBJ2-7	TGCGCCAGCAGCCCCGCCGGGACAGGCCTCTACGAGCAGTACTTC	CASSPAGTGLYEQYF
TRBV4-2	TRBD2	-	TRBJ2-1	TGTGCCAGCAGCCCCGGGGGGGCAGGCTCCTACAATGAGCAGTTCTTC	CASSPGGAGSYNEQFF
TRBV19	TRBD1	-	TRBJ1-2	TGTGCCAGTAGTGTCTCCGGGACAGGGAGCTATGGCTACACCTTC	CASSVSGTGSYGYTF
TRBV10-1	TRBD1	-	TRBJ2-1	TGCGCCAGCAGTGAGTTTGGGACAGTAAGCTCCTACAATGAGCAGTTCTTC	CASSEFGTVSSYNEQFF
TRBV2	-	once	TRBJ2-2	TGTGCCAGCAGTGAAGCGGCAGTGAACACCGGGGAGCTGTTTTTT	CASSEAAVNTGELFF
TRBV5-6	-	-	TRBJ1-1	TGTGCCAGCAGTCCATCGGTGAACACTGAAGCTTTCTTT	CASSPSVNTEAFF
TRBV7-9	TRBD2	once	TRBJ2-1	TGTGCCAGCAGCTTAGCCCTACTAGCGGGGGCCTACAATGAGCAGTTCTTC	CASSLALLAGAYNEQFF
TRBV4-3	-	-	TRBJ2-4	TGCGCCAGCAGCCAGAGGGGGGGTGACATTCAGTACTTC	CASSQRGGDIQYF